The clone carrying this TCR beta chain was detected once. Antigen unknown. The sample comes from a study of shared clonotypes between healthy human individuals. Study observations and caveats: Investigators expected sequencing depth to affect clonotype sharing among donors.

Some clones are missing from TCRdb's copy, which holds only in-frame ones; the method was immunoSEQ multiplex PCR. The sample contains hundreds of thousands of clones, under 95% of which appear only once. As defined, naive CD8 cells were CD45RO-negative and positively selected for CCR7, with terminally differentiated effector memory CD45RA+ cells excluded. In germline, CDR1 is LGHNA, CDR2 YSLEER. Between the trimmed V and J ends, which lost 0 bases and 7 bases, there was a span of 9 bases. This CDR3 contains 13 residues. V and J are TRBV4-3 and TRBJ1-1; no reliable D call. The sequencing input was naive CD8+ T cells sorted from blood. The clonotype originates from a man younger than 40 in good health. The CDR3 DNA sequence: TGCGCCAGCAGCCAAGAAAACGAGGGTGAAGCTTTCTTT. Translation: CASSQENEGEAFF.